The clone carrying this T cell receptor beta chain was counted only a few times. Its antigen is as yet unknown. The second PCR ran about 6 to 12 cycles with a sample-barcoded 5' primer and J-beta primers. TCRdb re-derived calls from the 5' RACE reads in MiXCR, one entry per CDR3 protein. The table records roughly 1.6 million distinct CDR3 sequences, roughly 32% of them present only once. This record belongs to a study of blood T cells in healthy people across ages. The study's findings and limits: Higher naive T cell percentage went strongly together with higher TCR beta diversity.

The donors, all healthy, were Caucasians living in Russia, aged 6 to 90. The source material was blood. This receptor was identified in a woman aged 30 to 39 in good health.

The CDR3 here is CSATERVGQYF. The CDR3, as DNA: TGCAGTGCTACCGAGCGGGTAGGGCAGTACTTC. The J gene is TRBJ2-5, the V gene TRBV20-1; the D gene is possibly TRBD2 (6 bases). The CDR3 sequence is 11 residues long. The germline gives CDR1 DFQATT, CDR2 SNEGSKA (reference sequence). Trimming took off 4 bases at V and 11 bases at J, with 14 bases between the two ends.